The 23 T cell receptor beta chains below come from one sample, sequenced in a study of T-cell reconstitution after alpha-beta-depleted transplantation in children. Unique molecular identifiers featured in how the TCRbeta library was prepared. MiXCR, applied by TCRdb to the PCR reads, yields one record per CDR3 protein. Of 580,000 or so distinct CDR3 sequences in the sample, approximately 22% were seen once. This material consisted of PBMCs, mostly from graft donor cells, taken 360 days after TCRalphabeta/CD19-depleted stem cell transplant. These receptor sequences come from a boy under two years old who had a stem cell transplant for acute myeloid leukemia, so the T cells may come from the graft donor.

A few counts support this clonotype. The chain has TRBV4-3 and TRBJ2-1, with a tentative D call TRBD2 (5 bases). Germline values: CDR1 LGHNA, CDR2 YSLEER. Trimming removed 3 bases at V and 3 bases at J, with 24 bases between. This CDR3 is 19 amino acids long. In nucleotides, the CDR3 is TGCGCCAGCAGCCATCCGCCCGACGTGGGGAGAAGGGTCTACAATGAGCAGTTCTTC. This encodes CASSHPPDVGRRVYNEQFF.

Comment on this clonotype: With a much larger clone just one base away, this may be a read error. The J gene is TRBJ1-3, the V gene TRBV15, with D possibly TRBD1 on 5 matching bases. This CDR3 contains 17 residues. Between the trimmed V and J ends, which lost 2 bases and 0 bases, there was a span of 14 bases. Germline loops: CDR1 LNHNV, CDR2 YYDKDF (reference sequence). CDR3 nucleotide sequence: TGTGCCACCAGCAGACCCAGGGTGGCAAACTCTGGAAACACCATATATTTT. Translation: CATSRPRVANSGNTIYF.

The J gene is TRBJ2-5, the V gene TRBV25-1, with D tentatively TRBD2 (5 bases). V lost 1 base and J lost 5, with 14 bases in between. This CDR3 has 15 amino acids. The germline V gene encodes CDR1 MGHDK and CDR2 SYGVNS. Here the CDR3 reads CASSESRTFWETQYF. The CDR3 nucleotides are TGTGCCAGCAGTGAATCCCGGACTTTTTGGGAGACCCAGTACTTC. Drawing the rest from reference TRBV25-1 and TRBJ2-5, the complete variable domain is EADIYQTPRYLVIGTGKKITLECSQTMGHDKMYWYQQDPGMELHLIHYSYGVNSTEKGDLSSESTVSRIRTEHFPLTLESARPSHTSQYLCASSESRTFWETQYFGPGTRLLVL.

The CDR3 DNA sequence: TGTGCCAGCAGTTATACGGCGGGGCGGAGCACAGATACGCAGTATTTT. Residues: CASSYTAGRSTDTQYF. The chain is built from TRBV6-5 and TRBJ2-3, with TRBD2 as a possible D gene (6 bases). Germline V CDR1 and CDR2: MNHEY, SVGAGI. The CDR3 consists of 16 residues. Deletions cut 3 bases from V and 0 bases from J, with 13 bases between.

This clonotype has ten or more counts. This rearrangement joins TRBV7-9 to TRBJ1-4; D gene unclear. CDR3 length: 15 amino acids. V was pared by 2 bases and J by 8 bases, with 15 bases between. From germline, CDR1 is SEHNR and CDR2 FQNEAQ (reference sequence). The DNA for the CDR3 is TGTGCCAGCAGCTTACTAGGCGGTCAACAGGAAAAACTGTTTTTT. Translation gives CASSLLGGQQEKLFF. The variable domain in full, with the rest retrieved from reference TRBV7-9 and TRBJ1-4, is DTGVSQNPRHKITKRGQNVTFRCDPISEHNRLYWYRQTLGQGPEFLTYFQNEAQLEKSRLLSDRFSAERPKGSFSTLEIQRTEQGDSAMYLCASSLLGGQQEKLFFGSGTQLSVL.

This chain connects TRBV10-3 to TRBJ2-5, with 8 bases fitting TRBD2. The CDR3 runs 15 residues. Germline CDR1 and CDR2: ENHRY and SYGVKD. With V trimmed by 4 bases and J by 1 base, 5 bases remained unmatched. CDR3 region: CAISGTSGTQETQYF. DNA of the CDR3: TGTGCCATCAGTGGCACTAGCGGTACCCAAGAGACCCAGTACTTC.

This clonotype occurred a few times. Here the CDR3 reads CASSSLRTEQFF. CDR3 sequence (DNA): TGTGCCAGCAGCTCCCTCCGCACTGAGCAGTTCTTC. V usage is TRBV11-1 and J usage is TRBJ2-1; D remains ambiguous. This CDR3 has 12 amino acids. Trimming left V 4 bases short and J 9 bases short, with 10 bases between. The V gene's germline CDR1 is SGHAT and CDR2 FQDESV (reference sequence).

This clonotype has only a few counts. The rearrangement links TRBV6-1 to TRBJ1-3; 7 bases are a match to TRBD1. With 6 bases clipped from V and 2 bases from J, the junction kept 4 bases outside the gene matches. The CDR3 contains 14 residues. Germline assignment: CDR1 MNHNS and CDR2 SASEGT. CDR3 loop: CASRETGAGNTIYF. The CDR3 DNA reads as TGTGCCAGCAGAGAAACAGGGGCTGGAAACACCATATATTTT.

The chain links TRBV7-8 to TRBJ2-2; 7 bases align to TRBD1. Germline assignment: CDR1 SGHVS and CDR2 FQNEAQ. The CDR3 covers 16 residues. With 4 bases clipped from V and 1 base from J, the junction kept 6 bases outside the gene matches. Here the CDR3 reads CASSWPGTVNTGELFF. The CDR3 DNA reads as TGTGCCAGCAGCTGGCCAGGGACAGTGAACACCGGGGAGCTGTTTTTT.

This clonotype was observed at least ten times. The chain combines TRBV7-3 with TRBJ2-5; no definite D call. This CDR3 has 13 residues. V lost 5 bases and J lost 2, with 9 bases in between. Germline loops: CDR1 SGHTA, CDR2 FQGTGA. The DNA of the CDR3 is TGTGCCAGCAGCCCCTACCATCAAGAGACCCAGTACTTC. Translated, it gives CASSPYHQETQYF.

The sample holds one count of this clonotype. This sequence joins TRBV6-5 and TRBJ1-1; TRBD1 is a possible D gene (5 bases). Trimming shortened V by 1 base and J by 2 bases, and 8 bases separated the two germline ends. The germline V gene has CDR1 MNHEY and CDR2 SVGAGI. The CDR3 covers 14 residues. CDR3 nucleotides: TGTGCCAGCAGTTACTGGGGCGCAAACACTGAAGCTTTCTTT. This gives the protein CASSYWGANTEAFF.

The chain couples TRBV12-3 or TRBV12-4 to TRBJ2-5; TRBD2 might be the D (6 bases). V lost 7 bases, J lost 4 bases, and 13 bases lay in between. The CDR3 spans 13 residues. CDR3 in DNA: TGTGCCAGCAAGAGCGGGTGGGCAGAGACCCAGTACTTC. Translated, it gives CASKSGWAETQYF.

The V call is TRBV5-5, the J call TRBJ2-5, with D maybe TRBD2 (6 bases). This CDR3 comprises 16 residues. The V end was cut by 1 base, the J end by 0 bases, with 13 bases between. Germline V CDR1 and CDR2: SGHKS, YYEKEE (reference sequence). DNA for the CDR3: TGTGCCAGCAGCTTGTGGGACTTTAGGTACCAAGAGACCCAGTACTTC. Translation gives CASSLWDFRYQETQYF.

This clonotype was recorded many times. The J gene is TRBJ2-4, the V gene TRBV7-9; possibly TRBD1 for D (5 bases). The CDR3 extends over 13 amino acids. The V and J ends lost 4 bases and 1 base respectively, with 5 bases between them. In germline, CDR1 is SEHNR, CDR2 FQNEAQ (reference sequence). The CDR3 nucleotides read TGTGCCAGCAGCTCAGGGGCCAAAAACATTCAGTACTTC. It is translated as CASSSGAKNIQYF.

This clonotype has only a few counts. The DNA for the CDR3 is TGTGCCAGCAGTCCTTACGGGGGGAGGGGCACAGATACGCAGTATTTT. It yields the protein CASSPYGGRGTDTQYF. The chain has TRBV12-3 or TRBV12-4 and TRBJ2-3; 7 bases map to TRBD2. This CDR3 contains 16 residues. Trimming cost V 5 bases and J 1 base; bases outside gene matches: 9.

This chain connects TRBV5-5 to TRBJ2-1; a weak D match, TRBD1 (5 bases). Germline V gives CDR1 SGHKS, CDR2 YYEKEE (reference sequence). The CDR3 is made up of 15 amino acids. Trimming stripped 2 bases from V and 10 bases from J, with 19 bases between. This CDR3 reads CASSFDRSYNREQFF. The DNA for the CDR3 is TGTGCCAGCAGCTTCGACAGATCCTACAATCGGGAGCAGTTCTTC. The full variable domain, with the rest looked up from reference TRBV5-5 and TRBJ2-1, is DAGVTQSPTHLIKTRGQQVTLRCSPISGHKSVSWYQQVLGQGPQFIFQYYEKEERGRGNFPDRFSARQFPNYSSELNVNALLLGDSALYLCASSFDRSYNREQFFGPGTRLTVL.

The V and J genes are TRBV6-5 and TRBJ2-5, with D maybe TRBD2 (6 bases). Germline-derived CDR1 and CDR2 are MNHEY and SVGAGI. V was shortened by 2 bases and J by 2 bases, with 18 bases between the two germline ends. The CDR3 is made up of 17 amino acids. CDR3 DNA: TGTGCCAGCAGTTACGCCCAGTCGGGGCGGGGACAAGAGACCCAGTACTTC. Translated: CASSYAQSGRGQETQYF.

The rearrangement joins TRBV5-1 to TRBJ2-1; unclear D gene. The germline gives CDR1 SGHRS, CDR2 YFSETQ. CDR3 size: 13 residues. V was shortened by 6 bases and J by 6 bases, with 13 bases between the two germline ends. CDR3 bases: TGCGCCAGCAACATAAACCCGGGCAATGAGCAGTTCTTC. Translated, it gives CASNINPGNEQFF.

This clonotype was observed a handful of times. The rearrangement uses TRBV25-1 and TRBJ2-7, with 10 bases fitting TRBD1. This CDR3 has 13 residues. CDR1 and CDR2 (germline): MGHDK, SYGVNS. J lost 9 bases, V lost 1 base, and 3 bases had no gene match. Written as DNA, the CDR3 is TGTGCCAGCAGTGAATTGGGACAGGGGTCGCAGTACTTC. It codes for CASSELGQGSQYF.

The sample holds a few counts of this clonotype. The CDR3 sequence: CASSGGGGMNTGELFF. DNA of the CDR3: TGTGCCAGCAGTGGGGGAGGGGGCATGAACACCGGGGAGCTGTTTTTT. The rearrangement links TRBV6-4 to TRBJ2-2, with D perhaps TRBD1 or TRBD2 (7 bases each). V dropped 4 bases and J dropped 1 base, with 13 bases sitting between them. CDR1 and CDR2 (germline): MRHNA, SNTAGT. The CDR3 is made up of 16 amino acids.

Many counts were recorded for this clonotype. CDR3 amino acids: CASSLGTRAEQYF. The CDR3 DNA follows: TGTGCCAGCAGTTTGGGGACTAGAGCCGAGCAGTACTTC. The rearrangement uses TRBV12-3 or TRBV12-4 and TRBJ2-7; 8 bases map to TRBD2. J was trimmed by 6 bases and V by 3 bases; bases with no gene match: 4. This CDR3 comprises 13 residues.

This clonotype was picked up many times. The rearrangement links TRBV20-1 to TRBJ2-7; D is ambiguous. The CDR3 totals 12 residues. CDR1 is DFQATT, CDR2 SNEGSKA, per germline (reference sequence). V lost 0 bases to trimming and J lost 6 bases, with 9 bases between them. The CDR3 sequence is CSARELRAEQYF. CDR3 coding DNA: TGCAGTGCTAGAGAGCTGAGAGCCGAGCAGTACTTC.

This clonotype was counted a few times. In nucleotides, the CDR3 is TGTGCTAGTGGTTTACCCCCTGAAGCTTTCTTT. Amino acids: CASGLPPEAFF. The gene calls are TRBV12-5 and TRBJ1-1; D not resolved. With 3 bases removed from V and 6 bases from J, the gap between germline ends came to 5 bases. The CDR3 contains 11 residues. Germline values: CDR1 LGHNT, CDR2 FRNRAP.